The rows below give T cell receptor beta chains drawn from one sample of a study of T-cell memory formation after mild COVID-19. TCRdb processed the 5' RACE reads anew with MiXCR; each CDR3 protein has one entry. The table has approximately 450,000 distinct CDR3 sequences, about 18% seen once; the top ten hold over 9%. The sample comprised PBMCs or a T cell subset sorted from them (not recorded which). The source of these receptors is an adult woman who had mild COVID-19 (a few samples of this study predate the infection). Cell type and time point are not known. Both conserved end residues are part of each CDR3. D genes are given only for firm matches. Not every row has a clone size; where given, it reads once, few, many or a size class.

>few|TRBJ2-7|TRBV12-3/TRBV12-4|-
CASTAPGHPLYEQYF
TGTGCCAGCACCGCGCCGGGACATCCTCTCTACGAGCAGTACTTC
>once|TRBJ2-7|TRBV13|-
CASKRDWGENHEQYF
TGTGCCAGTAAGAGGGACTGGGGCGAGAACCACGAGCAGTACTTC
>many|TRBJ2-6|TRBV4-2|TRBD1
CASSQDRDRLSGANVLTF
TGTGCCAGCAGCCAAGATAGGGACAGGCTCTCTGGGGCCAACGTCCTGACTTTC
>few|TRBJ2-1|TRBV2|TRBD1
CASSLPTGAGNEQFF
TGTGCCAGCAGTCTCCCGACAGGGGCTGGCAATGAGCAGTTCTTC
>few|TRBJ2-2|TRBV7-9|TRBD2
CASSTSGTSGIFGGELFF
TGTGCCAGCAGCACGTCCGGGACTAGCGGGATATTCGGCGGGGAGCTGTTTTTT
>-|TRBJ2-7|TRBV11-2|-
CASSLVGSTTGYEQYF
TGTGCCAGCAGCTTAGTTGGGTCCACCACGGGCTACGAGCAGTACTTC
>-|TRBJ2-3|TRBV7-2|TRBD2
CASSLAPSGRRADTQYF
TGTGCCAGCAGCTTAGCGCCTAGCGGGAGGCGGGCAGATACGCAGTATTTT
>-|TRBJ1-3|TRBV20-1|-
CSAREDVRVDRSGNTIYF
TGCAGTGCTAGAGAAGATGTGAGGGTAGATCGCTCTGGAAACACCATATATTTT
>-|TRBJ2-1|TRBV20-1|-
CSAEYGTGDNEQFF
TGCAGTGCCGAATACGGGACTGGAGACAATGAGCAGTTCTTC
>-|TRBJ2-1|TRBV6-5|-
CASSYSKFEGNEQFF
TGTGCCAGCAGTTACTCGAAGTTCGAGGGCAATGAGCAGTTCTTC
>-|TRBJ2-3|TRBV6-1|-
CASSTQVLQSTDTQYF
TGTGCCAGCAGTACGCAGGTTCTACAGAGCACAGATACGCAGTATTTT
>few|TRBJ1-1|TRBV14|-
CASSLPGTVNTEAFF
TGTGCCAGCAGCTTACCCGGGACGGTAAACACTGAAGCTTTCTTT
>once|TRBJ2-3|TRBV24-1|-
CATSDPPLDTQYF
TGTGCCACCAGTGATCCTCCCCTGGATACGCAGTATTTT
>-|TRBJ1-1|TRBV7-9|-
CASSRGVTEAFF
TGTGCCAGCAGCCGCGGGGTCACTGAAGCTTTCTTT
>many|TRBJ2-3|TRBV7-2|TRBD2
CASRPAGGPTDTQYF
TGTGCCAGCAGACCAGCGGGGGGGCCCACAGATACGCAGTATTTT
>-|TRBJ1-2|TRBV7-9|-
CASSLAETLANYGYTF
TGTGCCAGCAGCTTAGCCGAGACCTTAGCTAACTATGGCTACACCTTC
>few|TRBJ1-5|TRBV12-3/TRBV12-4|-
CASSDSDGAGNQPQHF
TGTGCCAGCAGTGACTCGGACGGCGCGGGCAATCAGCCCCAGCATTTT
>-|TRBJ2-7|TRBV9|TRBD2
CASSTKSALLAGEEQYF
TGTGCCAGCAGCACCAAGTCCGCGCTTCTAGCGGGAGAGGAGCAGTACTTC
>-|TRBJ2-2|TRBV29-1|-
CSVYRDTNTGELFF
TGCAGCGTTTACCGGGACACGAACACCGGGGAGCTGTTTTTT
>few|TRBJ2-7|TRBV21-1|-
CASNYEQYF
TGTGCCAGCAATTACGAGCAGTACTTC
>many|TRBJ2-1|TRBV12-3/TRBV12-4|-
CASGPFNEQFF
TGTGCCAGCGGCCCCTTCAATGAGCAGTTCTTC
>-|TRBJ2-6|TRBV5-1|-
CASSWNSGANVLTF
TGCGCCAGCAGCTGGAATTCTGGGGCCAACGTCCTGACTTTC
>-|TRBJ1-2|TRBV7-2|TRBD1
CASSAPGQRGYGYTF
TGTGCCAGCAGTGCACCGGGACAGAGGGGCTATGGCTACACCTTC
>-|TRBJ2-1|TRBV11-2|TRBD2
CASSSGLAGPKGDEQFF
TGTGCCAGCAGCTCGGGACTAGCGGGCCCTAAGGGCGATGAGCAGTTCTTC
>few|TRBJ2-1|TRBV7-9|-
CASSLDYHEQFF
TGTGCCAGCAGCTTAGATTATCATGAGCAGTTCTTC
>few|TRBJ1-1|TRBV14|-
CASSQVGKNTEAFF
TGTGCCAGCAGCCAAGTAGGGAAGAACACTGAAGCTTTCTTT
>many|TRBJ2-5|TRBV18|-
CASSPTRQETQYF
TGTGCCAGCAGCCCCACAAGGCAAGAGACCCAGTACTTC
>few|TRBJ2-1|TRBV14|-
CASSQAGVRRFF
TGTGCCAGCAGCCAAGCTGGGGTAAGGCGGTTCTTC
>-|TRBJ2-7|TRBV7-9|TRBD1
CASSFNPGQGLYEQYF
TGTGCCAGCAGCTTTAACCCGGGACAGGGGCTCTACGAGCAGTACTTC
>few|TRBJ2-1|TRBV5-1|-
CASSGGTASYNEQFF
TGCGCCAGCAGCGGAGGGACGGCCTCCTACAATGAGCAGTTCTTC
>-|TRBJ1-6|TRBV20-1|-
CSARDRSMSSYNSPLHF
TGCAGTGCTAGAGATCGGTCGATGAGCTCCTATAATTCACCCCTCCACTTT
>-|TRBJ2-3|TRBV7-2|-
CASSRDTTDTQYF
TGTGCCAGCAGCCGGGATACCACAGATACGCAGTATTTT
>-|TRBJ2-7|TRBV12-3/TRBV12-4|-
CASSLTALMYEQYF
TGTGCCAGCAGTCTGACAGCCCTAATGTACGAGCAGTACTTC
>many|TRBJ1-2|TRBV20-1|-
CSASSSAERGYGYTF
TGCAGTGCCAGTTCTTCGGCCGAAAGGGGCTATGGCTACACCTTC
>-|TRBJ1-4|TRBV10-3|-
CATTSRGSEKLFF
TGTGCCACGACGAGCAGGGGTAGTGAAAAACTGTTTTTT
>few|TRBJ2-6|TRBV7-7|-
CASSSGVFISGANVLTF
TGTGCTAGCAGCTCCGGGGTATTTATCTCTGGGGCCAACGTCCTGACTTTC
>-|TRBJ2-3|TRBV12-3/TRBV12-4|-
CASTAGLLSTDTQYF
TGTGCCAGCACGGCAGGGCTTCTAAGCACAGATACGCAGTATTTT
>-|TRBJ2-7|TRBV2|TRBD2
CASSSVLAGGYEQYF
TGTGCCAGCAGCTCCGTACTAGCGGGGGGTTACGAGCAGTACTTC
>few|TRBJ2-2|TRBV12-3/TRBV12-4|-
CASSLAGYRVTGELFF
TGTGCCAGCAGTTTAGCCGGCTACCGGGTGACCGGGGAGCTGTTTTTT
>-|TRBJ1-1|TRBV30|TRBD1
CAWSVRSGQRGYTEAFF
TGTGCCTGGAGTGTCCGATCGGGACAGCGAGGGTACACTGAAGCTTTCTTT